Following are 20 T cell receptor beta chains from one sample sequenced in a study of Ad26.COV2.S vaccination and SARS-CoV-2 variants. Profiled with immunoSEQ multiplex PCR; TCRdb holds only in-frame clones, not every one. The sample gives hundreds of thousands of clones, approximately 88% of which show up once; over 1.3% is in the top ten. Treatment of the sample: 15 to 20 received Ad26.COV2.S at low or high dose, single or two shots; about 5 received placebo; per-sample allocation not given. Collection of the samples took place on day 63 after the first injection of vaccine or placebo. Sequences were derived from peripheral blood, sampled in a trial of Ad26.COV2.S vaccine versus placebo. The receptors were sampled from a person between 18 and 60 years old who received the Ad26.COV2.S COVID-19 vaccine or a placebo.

CDR3 sequence reads: CASGIGNTEAFF. For the CDR3, the DNA is TGTGCCAGCGGGATTGGGAACACTGAAGCTTTCTTT. The V gene is TRBV12-3 or TRBV12-4, the J gene TRBJ1-1; no clear D. The V end was cut by 8 bases, the J end by 1 base, with 8 bases between. This CDR3 is built from 12 residues.

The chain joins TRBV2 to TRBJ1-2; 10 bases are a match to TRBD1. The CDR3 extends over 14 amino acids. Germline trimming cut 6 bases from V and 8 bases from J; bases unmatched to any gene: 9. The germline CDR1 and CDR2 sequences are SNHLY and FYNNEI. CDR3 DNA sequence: TGTGCCAGCAGAGTCACCGGGACAGGGGTCGGCTACACCTTC. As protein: CASRVTGTGVGYTF.

CDR3 DNA sequence: TGTGCCAGTAGTATTTGGAGGGAGAACACTGAAGCTTTCTTT. Protein sequence: CASSIWRENTEAFF. The V call is TRBV19, the J call TRBJ1-1; no definite D call. Trimming shortened V by 3 bases and J by 1 base, and 9 bases separated the two germline ends. This CDR3 contains 14 residues. Germline V gene data show CDR1 as LNHDA and CDR2 as SQIVND (reference sequence).

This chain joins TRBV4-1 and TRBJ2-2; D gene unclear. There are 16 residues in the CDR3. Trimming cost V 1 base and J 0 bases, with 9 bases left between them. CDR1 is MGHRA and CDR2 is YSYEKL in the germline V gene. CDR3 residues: CASSQAVPPNTGELFF. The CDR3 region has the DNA TGCGCCAGCAGCCAAGCCGTCCCCCCGAACACCGGGGAGCTGTTTTTT.

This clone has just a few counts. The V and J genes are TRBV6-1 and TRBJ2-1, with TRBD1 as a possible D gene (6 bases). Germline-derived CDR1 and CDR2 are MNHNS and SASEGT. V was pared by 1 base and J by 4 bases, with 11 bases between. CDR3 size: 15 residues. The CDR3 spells CASSEGRGAYNEQFF. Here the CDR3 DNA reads TGTGCCAGCAGTGAAGGCAGGGGAGCATACAATGAGCAGTTCTTC.

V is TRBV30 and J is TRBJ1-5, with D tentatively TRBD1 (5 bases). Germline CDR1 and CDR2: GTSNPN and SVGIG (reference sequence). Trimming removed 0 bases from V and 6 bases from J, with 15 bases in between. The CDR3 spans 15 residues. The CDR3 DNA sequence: TGTGCCTGGAGTGTATATGGGGGTACGGGTCAGCCCCAGCATTTT. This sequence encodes CAWSVYGGTGQPQHF.

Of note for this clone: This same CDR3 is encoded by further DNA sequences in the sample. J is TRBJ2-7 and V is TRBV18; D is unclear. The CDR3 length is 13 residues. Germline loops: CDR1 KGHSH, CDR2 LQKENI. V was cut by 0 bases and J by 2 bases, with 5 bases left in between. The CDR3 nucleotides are TGTGCCAGCTCACCACCGACGACCTACGAGCAGTACTTC. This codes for CASSPPTTYEQYF.

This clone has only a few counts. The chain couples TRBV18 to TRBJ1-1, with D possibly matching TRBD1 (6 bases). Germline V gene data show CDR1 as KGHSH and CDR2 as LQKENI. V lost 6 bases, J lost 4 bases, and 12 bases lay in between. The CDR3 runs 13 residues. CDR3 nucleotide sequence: TGTGCCAGCTCCCCGCCGGGGGCCACTGAAGCTTTCTTT. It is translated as CASSPPGATEAFF.

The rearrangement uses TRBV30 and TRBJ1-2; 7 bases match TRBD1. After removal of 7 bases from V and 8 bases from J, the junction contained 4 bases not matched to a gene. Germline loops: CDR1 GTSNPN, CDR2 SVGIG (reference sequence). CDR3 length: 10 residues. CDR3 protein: CASQGGGYTF. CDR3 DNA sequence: TGTGCCTCCCAGGGGGGAGGCTACACCTTC.

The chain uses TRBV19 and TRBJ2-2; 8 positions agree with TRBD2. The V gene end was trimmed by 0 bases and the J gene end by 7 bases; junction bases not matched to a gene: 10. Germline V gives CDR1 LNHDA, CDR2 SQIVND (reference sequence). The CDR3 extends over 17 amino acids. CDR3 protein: CASSIDTSGTMIGELFF. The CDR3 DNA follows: TGTGCCAGTAGTATAGACACTAGCGGAACAATGATCGGGGAGCTGTTTTTT.

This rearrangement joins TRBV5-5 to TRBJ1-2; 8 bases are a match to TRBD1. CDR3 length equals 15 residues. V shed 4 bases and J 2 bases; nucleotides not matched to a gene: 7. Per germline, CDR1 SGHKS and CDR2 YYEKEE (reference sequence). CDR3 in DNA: TGTGCCAGCAGCGCGGGACAGGTGACGAACTATGGCTACACCTTC. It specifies CASSAGQVTNYGYTF.

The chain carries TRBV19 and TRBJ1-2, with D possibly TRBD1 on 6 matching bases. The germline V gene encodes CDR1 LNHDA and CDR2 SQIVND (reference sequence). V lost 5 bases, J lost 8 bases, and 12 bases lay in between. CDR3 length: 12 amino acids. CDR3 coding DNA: TGTGCCAGTAGTGCCGGACAGAAAGGCTACACCTTC. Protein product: CASSAGQKGYTF.

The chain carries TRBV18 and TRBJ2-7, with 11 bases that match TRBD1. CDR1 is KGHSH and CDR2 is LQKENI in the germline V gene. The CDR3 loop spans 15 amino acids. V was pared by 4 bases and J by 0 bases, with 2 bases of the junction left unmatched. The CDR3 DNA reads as TGTGCCAGCTCACTAGGGACAGGGGGCTCCTACGAGCAGTACTTC. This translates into CASSLGTGGSYEQYF.

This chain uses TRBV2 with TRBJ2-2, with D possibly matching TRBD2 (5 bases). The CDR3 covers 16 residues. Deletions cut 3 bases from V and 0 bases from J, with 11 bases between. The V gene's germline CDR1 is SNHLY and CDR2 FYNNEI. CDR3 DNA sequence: TGTGCCAGCAGTGATGAGGGCGGTCCGAACACCGGGGAGCTGTTTTTT. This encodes CASSDEGGPNTGELFF.

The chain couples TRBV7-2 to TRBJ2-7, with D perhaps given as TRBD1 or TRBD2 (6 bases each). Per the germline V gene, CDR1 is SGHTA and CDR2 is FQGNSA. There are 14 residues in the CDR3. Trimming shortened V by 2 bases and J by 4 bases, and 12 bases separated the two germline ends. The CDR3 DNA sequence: TGTGCCAGCAGCTTATTGGGGGGCTTTTACGAGCAGTACTTC. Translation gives CASSLLGGFYEQYF. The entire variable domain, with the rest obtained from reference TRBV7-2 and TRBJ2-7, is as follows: GAGVSQSPSNKVTEKGKDVELRCDPISGHTALYWYRQSLGQGLEFLIYFQGNSAPDKSGLPSDRFSAERTGGSVSTLTIQRTQQEDSAVYLCASSLLGGFYEQYFGPGTRLTVT.

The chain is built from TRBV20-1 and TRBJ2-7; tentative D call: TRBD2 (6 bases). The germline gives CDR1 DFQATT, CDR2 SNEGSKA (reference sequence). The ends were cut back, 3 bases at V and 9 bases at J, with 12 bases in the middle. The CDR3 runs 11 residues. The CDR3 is CSASGTRGQYF. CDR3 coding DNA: TGCAGTGCTAGTGGGACTCGCGGGCAGTACTTC.

The DNA of the CDR3 is TGCAGCGTCCTCACAGGGAGGTCGGGAAACACTGAAGCTTTCTTT. Residues: CSVLTGRSGNTEAFF. The gene calls are TRBV29-1 and TRBJ1-1; perhaps TRBD1 as D (6 bases). Trimming pared 6 bases from V and 2 bases from J, leaving 19 bases between. The CDR3 loop spans 15 amino acids. CDR1 is SQVTM and CDR2 is ANQGSEA in the germline V gene.

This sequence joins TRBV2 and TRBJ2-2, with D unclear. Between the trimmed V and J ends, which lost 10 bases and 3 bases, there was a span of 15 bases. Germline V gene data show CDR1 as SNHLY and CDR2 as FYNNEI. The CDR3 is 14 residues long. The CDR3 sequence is CATTSPPHTGELFF. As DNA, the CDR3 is TGTGCCACAACGAGTCCCCCTCACACCGGGGAGCTGTTTTTT.

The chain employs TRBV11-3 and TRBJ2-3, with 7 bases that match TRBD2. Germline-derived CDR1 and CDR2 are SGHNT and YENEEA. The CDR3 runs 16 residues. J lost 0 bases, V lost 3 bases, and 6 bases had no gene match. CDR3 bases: TGTGCCAGCAGCTTTTGGCGGCGGGAGAGCACAGATACGCAGTATTTT. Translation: CASSFWRRESTDTQYF.

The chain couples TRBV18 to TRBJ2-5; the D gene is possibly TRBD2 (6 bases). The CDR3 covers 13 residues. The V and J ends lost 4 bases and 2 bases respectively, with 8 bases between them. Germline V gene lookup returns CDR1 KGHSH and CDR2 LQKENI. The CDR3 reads CASSRLAQETQYF. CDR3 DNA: TGTGCCAGCTCACGCCTAGCGCAAGAGACCCAGTACTTC. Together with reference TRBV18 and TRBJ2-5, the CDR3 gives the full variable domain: NAGVMQNPRHLVRRRGQEARLRCSPMKGHSHVYWYRQLPEEGLKFMVYLQKENIIDESGMPKERFSAEFPKEGPSILRIQQVVRGDSAAYFCASSRLAQETQYFGPGTRLLVL.